Sequencing of this T cell receptor (beta chain) was carried out in a study of blood T cell repertoires in COVID-19. Across the whole study: The United States, Italy and Spain were the sources of the acute and convalescent COVID-19 samples. The cDNA or gDNA used as material had been derived from T cells, B-cell-depleted T cells, or PBMCs.

Per the study methods: Amplification of reference gene primers was used by the study to estimate nucleated cell counts. The repertoire was sequenced with immunoSEQ multiplex PCR; TCRdb's copy has only in-frame clones and lacks some. For V, J and clone size, that table is used; D and trimming come from the DNA. The top ten hold 3.5% of the sample, which has more than 100,000 clones, around 88% seen once. V lost 3 bases and J lost 6; bases outside the gene matches: 7. Per germline, CDR1 SGHTS and CDR2 YDEGEE. This CDR3 is 15 amino acids long. The sequenced sample was peripheral blood. The V call is TRBV5-8, the J call TRBJ2-3, with 10 bases identical to TRBD2. The TCR was taken from a human donor in a cohort sampled during active COVID-19. CDR3 sequence: CASSSAGGPWDTQYF. DNA for the CDR3: TGTGCCAGCAGCTCAGCGGGAGGGCCGTGGGATACGCAGTATTTT.